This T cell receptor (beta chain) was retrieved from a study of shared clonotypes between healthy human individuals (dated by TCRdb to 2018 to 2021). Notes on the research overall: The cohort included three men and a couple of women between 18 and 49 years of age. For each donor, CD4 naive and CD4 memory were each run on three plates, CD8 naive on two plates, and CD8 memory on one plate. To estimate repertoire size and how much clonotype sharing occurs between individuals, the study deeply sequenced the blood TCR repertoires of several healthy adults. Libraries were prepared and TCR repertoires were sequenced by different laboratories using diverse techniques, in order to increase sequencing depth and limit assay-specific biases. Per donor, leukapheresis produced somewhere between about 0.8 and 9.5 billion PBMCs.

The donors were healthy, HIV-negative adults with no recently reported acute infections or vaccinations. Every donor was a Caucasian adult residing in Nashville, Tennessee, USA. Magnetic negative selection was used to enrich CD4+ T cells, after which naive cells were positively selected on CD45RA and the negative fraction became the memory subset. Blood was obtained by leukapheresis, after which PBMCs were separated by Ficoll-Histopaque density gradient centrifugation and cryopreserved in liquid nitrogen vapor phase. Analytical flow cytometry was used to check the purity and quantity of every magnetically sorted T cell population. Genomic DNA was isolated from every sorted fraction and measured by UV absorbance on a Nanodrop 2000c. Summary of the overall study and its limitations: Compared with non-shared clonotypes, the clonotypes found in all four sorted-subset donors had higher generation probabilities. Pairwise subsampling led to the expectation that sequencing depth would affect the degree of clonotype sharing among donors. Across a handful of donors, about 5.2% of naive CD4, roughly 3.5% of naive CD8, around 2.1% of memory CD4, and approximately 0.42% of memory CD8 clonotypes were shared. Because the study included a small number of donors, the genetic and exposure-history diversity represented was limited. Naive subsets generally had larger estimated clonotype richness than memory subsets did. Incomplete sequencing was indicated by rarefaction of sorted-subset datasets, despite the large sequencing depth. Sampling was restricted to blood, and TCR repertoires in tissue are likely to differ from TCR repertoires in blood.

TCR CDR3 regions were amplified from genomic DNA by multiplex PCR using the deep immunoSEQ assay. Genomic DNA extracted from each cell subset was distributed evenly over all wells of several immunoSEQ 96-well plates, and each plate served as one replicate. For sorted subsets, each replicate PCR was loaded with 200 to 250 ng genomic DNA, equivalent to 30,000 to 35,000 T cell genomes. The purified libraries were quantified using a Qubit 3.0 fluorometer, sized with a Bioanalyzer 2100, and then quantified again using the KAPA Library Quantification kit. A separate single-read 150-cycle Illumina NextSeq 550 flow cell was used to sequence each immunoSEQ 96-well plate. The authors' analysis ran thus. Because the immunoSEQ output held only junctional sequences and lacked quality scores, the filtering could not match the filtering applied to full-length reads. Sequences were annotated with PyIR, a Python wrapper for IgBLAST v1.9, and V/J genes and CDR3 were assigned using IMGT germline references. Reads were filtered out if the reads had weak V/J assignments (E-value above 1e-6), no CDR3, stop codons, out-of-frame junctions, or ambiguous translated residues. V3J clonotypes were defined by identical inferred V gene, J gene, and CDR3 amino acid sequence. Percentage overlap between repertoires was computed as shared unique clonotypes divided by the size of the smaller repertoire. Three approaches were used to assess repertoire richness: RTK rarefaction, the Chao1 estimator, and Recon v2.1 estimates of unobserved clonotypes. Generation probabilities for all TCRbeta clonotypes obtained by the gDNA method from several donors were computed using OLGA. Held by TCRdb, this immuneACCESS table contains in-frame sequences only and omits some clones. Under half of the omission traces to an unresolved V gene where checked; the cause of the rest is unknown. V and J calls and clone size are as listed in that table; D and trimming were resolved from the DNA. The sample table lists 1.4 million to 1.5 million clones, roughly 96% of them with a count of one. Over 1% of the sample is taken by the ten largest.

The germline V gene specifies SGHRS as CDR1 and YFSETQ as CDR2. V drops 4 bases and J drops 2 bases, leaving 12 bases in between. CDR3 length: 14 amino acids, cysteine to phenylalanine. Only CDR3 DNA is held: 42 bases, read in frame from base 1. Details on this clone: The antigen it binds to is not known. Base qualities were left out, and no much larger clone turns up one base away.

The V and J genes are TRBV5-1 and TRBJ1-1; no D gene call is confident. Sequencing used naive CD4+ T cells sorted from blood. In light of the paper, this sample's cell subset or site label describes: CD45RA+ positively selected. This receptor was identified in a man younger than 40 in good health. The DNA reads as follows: TGCGCCAGCAGCCTATCTCCAGTTAACACTGAAGCTTTCTTT. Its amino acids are CASSLSPVNTEAFF.